A single sample gave rise to the 11 T cell receptor beta chains below, sequenced in a study of T cells after yellow fever vaccination. TCRdb itself ran the 5' RACE reads through MiXCR, one entry per CDR3 protein. This sample has 70,000 or so distinct CDR3 sequences, with approximately 6.2% found just once. The source material was CD4+ T cells sorted from PBMCs, sampled around 16 days after the first yellow fever vaccination. The receptors shown here come from a man aged 18 to 29 who received the YFV17D yellow fever vaccine.

This clonotype has ten or more counts. V usage is TRBV4-3 and J usage is TRBJ1-1, with D possibly TRBD1 on 6 matching bases. The CDR3 spans 15 residues. Germline lookup yields CDR1 LGHNA and CDR2 YSLEER. Trimming cost V 3 bases and J 3 bases, with 14 bases left between them. The CDR3 nucleotides are TGCGCCAGCAGCCACCCCGACAGGCGAGACACTGAAGCTTTCTTT. This sequence encodes CASSHPDRRDTEAFF.

This clonotype appeared many times. The V and J genes are TRBV12-3 or TRBV12-4 and TRBJ2-7; the match to TRBD2 covers 12 bases. Trimming removed 5 bases from V and 4 bases from J; junction bases left unmatched: 3. This CDR3 is 14 amino acids long. CDR3 amino acids: CASSPSGGGYEQYV. The CDR3 bases are TGTGCCAGCAGTCCTAGCGGGGGGGGGTACGAGCAGTACGTC.

This clonotype was found many times. The gene calls are TRBV5-4 and TRBJ2-2; 7 bases map to TRBD1. The CDR3 covers 15 residues. Germline CDR1 is SGHNT and CDR2 is YYREEE (reference sequence). V lost 9 bases, J lost 4 bases, and 12 bases stayed unmatched. The CDR3 bases are TGTGCCACCAACAGCCGGGACAGAGTCACCGGGGAGCTGTTTTTT. It translates to CATNSRDRVTGELFF. Filled out from reference TRBV5-4 and TRBJ2-2, the complete variable domain reads ETGVTQSPTHLIKTRGQQVTLRCSSQSGHNTVSWYQQALGQGPQFIFQYYREEENGRGNFPPRFSGLQFPNYSSELNVNALELDDSALYLCATNSRDRVTGELFFGEGSRLTVL.

This clonotype was seen ten or more times. This sequence joins TRBV12-3 or TRBV12-4 and TRBJ2-7; D is undetermined. Trimming shortened V by 7 bases and J by 9 bases, and 16 bases separated the two germline ends. The CDR3 runs to 12 residues. The CDR3 loop is CASTQTGSGQYF. For the CDR3, the DNA is TGTGCCAGCACCCAGACGGGTTCCGGGCAGTACTTC.

This clonotype occurred many times. The CDR3 loop is CASSLNRGDTQYF. DNA of the CDR3: TGTGCCAGCAGTTTAAACCGTGGGGATACGCAGTATTTT. The V and J genes are TRBV28 and TRBJ2-3; D call uncertain. The CDR3 has 13 residues. The V end was cut by 2 bases, the J end by 6 bases, with 9 bases between. From germline, CDR1 is MDHEN and CDR2 SYDVKM. The full variable domain, with the rest looked up from reference TRBV28 and TRBJ2-3, is DVKVTQSSRYLVKRTGEKVFLECVQDMDHENMFWYRQDPGLGLRLIYFSYDVKMKEKGDIPEGYSVSREKKERFSLILESASTNQTSMYLCASSLNRGDTQYFGPGTRLTVL.

This clonotype was seen ten or more times. The chain is built from TRBV20-1 and TRBJ2-5; D not resolved. CDR3 length: 12 amino acids. V dropped 5 bases and J dropped 9 bases, with 16 bases sitting between them. Germline V gene lookup returns CDR1 DFQATT and CDR2 SNEGSKA (reference sequence). The CDR3 sequence: CSASWTLPSQYF. CDR3 in DNA: TGCAGTGCTTCGTGGACCCTACCTTCCCAGTACTTC.

This clonotype has at least ten counts. The gene calls are TRBV5-1 and TRBJ2-1; D is possibly TRBD1 or TRBD2 (5 bases each). Between the trimmed V and J ends, which lost 2 bases and 6 bases, there was a span of 18 bases. CDR1 is SGHRS and CDR2 is YFSETQ in the germline V gene. This CDR3 region has 16 residues. The chain's CDR3 is CASSLWDPSLVNEQFF. The CDR3 nucleotides are TGCGCCAGCAGCTTATGGGACCCGTCCCTTGTCAATGAGCAGTTCTTC.

Many counts were recorded for this clonotype. The rearrangement links TRBV5-5 to TRBJ1-5; D unresolved. This CDR3 has 13 residues. The V and J ends lost 1 base and 4 bases respectively, with 6 bases between them. CDR1 is SGHKS and CDR2 is YYEKEE in the germline V gene (reference sequence). DNA of the CDR3: TGTGCCAGCAGCTTGTGGGAGAATCAGCCCCAGCATTTT. This encodes CASSLWENQPQHF.

The chain recombines TRBV19 with TRBJ1-5; D gene uncertain. The CDR3 has 12 amino acids. Per germline, CDR1 LNHDA and CDR2 SQIVND (reference sequence). Trimming removed 4 bases at V and 6 bases at J, with 7 bases between. The CDR3: CASSRGSQPQHF. For the CDR3, the DNA is TGTGCCAGTAGTAGAGGGAGTCAGCCCCAGCATTTT.

At least ten counts were recorded for this clonotype. The V and J genes are TRBV7-2 and TRBJ1-4; 7 nucleotides agree with TRBD1. The CDR3 extends over 16 amino acids. The germline gives CDR1 SGHTA, CDR2 FQGNSA. V was clipped by 5 bases and J by 8 bases; unmatched bases: 14. The CDR3 reads CASSLNSQGRGEKLFF. The DNA of the CDR3 is TGTGCCAGCAGCCTAAACTCACAGGGGAGGGGGGAAAAACTGTTTTTT.

This clonotype was counted at least ten times. The rearrangement joins TRBV4-1 to TRBJ1-1; D is unresolved. Trimming removed 1 base from V and 1 base from J, with 7 bases in between. The CDR3 has 14 amino acids. Per germline, CDR1 MGHRA and CDR2 YSYEKL. CDR3 sequence: CASSQGIANTEAFF. CDR3 DNA sequence: TGCGCCAGCAGCCAAGGAATAGCGAACACTGAAGCTTTCTTT.